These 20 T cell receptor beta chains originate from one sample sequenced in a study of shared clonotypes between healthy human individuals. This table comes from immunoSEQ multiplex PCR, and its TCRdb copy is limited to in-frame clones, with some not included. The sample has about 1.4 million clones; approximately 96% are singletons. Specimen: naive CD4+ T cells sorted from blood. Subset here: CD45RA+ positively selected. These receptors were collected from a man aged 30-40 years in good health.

CDR3 sequence (DNA): TGTGCCTGGAGACCGGGGAGGGAGACCCAGTACTTC. Protein product: CAWRPGRETQYF. The rearrangement uses TRBV30 and TRBJ2-5; weak D call: TRBD2 (6 bases). Germline values: CDR1 GTSNPN, CDR2 SVGIG (reference sequence). The CDR3 is made up of 12 amino acids. Between the trimmed V and J ends, which lost 3 bases and 5 bases, there was a span of 10 bases.

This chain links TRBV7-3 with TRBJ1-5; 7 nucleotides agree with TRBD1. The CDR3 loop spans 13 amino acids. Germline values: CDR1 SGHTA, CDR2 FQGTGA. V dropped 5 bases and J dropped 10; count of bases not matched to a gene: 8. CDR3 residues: CASSTDRWKPQHF. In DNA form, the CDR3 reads TGTGCCAGCAGCACGGACAGGTGGAAACCCCAGCATTTT.

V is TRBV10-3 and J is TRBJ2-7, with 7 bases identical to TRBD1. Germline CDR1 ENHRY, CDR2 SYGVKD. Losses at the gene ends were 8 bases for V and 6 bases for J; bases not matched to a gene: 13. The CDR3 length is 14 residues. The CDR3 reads CAIGRTGPYVEQYF. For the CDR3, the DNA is TGTGCCATCGGACGGACAGGACCGTACGTCGAGCAGTACTTC.

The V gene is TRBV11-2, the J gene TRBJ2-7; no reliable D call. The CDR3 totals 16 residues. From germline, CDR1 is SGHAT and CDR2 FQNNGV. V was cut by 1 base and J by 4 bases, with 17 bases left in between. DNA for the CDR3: TGTGCCAGCAGCTTAGTAATAGGGCCCACTAAGTACGAGCAGTACTTC. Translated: CASSLVIGPTKYEQYF.

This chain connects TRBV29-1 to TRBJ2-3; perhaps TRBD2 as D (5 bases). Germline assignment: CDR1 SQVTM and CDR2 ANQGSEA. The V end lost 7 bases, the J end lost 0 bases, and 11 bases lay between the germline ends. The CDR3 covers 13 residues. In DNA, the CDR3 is TGCAGCGCCCTACCGGGGAGCACAGATACGCAGTATTTT. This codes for CSALPGSTDTQYF.

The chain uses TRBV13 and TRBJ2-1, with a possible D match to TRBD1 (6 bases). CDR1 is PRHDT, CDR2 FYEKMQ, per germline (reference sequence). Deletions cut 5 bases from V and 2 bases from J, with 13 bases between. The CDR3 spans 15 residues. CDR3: CASSQTGITYNEQFF. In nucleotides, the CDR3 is TGTGCCAGCAGCCAGACAGGCATTACCTACAATGAGCAGTTCTTC.

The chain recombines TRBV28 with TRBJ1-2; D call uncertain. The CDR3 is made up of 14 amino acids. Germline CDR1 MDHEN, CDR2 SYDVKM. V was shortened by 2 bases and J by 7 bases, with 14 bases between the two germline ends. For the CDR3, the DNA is TGTGCCAGCAGTTTACTTTTTGTTGAGTTTGGCTACACCTTC. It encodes CASSLLFVEFGYTF.

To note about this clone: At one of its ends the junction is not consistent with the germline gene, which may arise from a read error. DNA for the CDR3: TGTACCAGCAGTGGCGGGACTAGCGGCTACGAGCAGTACTTC. This codes for CTSSGGTSGYEQYF. The V call is TRBV2, the J call TRBJ2-7, with 11 bases identical to TRBD2. This CDR3 contains 14 residues. Germline CDR1 SNHLY, CDR2 FYNNEI.

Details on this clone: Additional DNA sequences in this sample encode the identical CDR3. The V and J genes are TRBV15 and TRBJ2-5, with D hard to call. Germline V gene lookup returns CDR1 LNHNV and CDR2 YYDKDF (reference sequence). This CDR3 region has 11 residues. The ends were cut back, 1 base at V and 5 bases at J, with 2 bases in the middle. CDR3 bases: TGTGCCACCAGCAGAGGGGAGACCCAGTACTTC. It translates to CATSRGETQYF.

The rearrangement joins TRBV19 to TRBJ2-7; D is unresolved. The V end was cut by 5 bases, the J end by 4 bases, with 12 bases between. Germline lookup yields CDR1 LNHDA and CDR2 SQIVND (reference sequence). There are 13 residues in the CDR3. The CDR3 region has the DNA TGTGCCAGTAGTTCGGTTTTGGGATACGAGCAGTACTTC. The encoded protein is CASSSVLGYEQYF.

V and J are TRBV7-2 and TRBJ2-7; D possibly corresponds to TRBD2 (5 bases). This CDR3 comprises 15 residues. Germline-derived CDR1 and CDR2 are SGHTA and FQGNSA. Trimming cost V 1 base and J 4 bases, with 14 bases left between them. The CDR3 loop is CASSLENGGSYEQYF. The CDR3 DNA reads TGTGCCAGCAGCTTAGAAAACGGAGGCTCATACGAGCAGTACTTC.

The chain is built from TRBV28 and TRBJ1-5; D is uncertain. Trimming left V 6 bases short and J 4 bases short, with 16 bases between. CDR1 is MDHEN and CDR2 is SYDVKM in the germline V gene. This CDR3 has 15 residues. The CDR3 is CASSLRWSLNQPQHF. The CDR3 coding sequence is TGTGCCAGCAGCCTTCGGTGGTCCCTTAATCAGCCCCAGCATTTT. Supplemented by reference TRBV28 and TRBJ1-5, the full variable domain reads DVKVTQSSRYLVKRTGEKVFLECVQDMDHENMFWYRQDPGLGLRLIYFSYDVKMKEKGDIPEGYSVSREKKERFSLILESASTNQTSMYLCASSLRWSLNQPQHFGDGTRLSIL.

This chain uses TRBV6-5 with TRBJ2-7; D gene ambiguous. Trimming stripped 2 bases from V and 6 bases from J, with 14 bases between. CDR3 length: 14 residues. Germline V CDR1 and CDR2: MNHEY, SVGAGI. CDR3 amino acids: CASSYGTKDSEQYF. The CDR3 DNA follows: TGTGCCAGCAGTTACGGAACCAAAGATAGCGAGCAGTACTTC.

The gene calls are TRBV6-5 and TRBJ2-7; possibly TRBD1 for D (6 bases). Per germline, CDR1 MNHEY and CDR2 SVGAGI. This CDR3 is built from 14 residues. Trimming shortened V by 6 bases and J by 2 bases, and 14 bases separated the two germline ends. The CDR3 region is CASRRGQSTYEQYF. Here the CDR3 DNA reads TGTGCCAGCAGGCGCGGACAGTCTACCTACGAGCAGTACTTC.

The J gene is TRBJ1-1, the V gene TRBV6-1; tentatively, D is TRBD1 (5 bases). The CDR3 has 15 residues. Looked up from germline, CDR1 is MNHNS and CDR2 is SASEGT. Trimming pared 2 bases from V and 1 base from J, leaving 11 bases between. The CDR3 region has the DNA TGTGCCAGCAGTGAACGGGGCAGCCGGAACACTGAAGCTTTCTTT. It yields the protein CASSERGSRNTEAFF.

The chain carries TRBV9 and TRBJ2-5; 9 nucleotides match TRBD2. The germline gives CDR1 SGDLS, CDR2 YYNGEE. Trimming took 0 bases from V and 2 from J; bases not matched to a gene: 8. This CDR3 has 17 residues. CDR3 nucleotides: TGTGCCAGCAGCGTAGGGACCAGCGGGAGGACTCAAGAGACCCAGTACTTC. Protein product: CASSVGTSGRTQETQYF.

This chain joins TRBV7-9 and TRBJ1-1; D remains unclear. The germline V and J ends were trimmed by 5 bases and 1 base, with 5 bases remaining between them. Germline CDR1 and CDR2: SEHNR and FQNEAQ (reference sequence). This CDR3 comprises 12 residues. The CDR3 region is CASSPQNTEAFF. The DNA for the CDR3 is TGTGCCAGCAGCCCCCAGAACACTGAAGCTTTCTTT.

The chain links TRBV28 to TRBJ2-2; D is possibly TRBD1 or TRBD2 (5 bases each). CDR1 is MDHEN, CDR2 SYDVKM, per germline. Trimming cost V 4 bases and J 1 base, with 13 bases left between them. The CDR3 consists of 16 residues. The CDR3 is CASSSFGGRNTGELFF. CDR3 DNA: TGTGCCAGCAGTTCGTTTGGGGGAAGGAACACCGGGGAGCTGTTTTTT. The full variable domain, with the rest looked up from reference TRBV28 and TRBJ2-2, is DVKVTQSSRYLVKRTGEKVFLECVQDMDHENMFWYRQDPGLGLRLIYFSYDVKMKEKGDIPEGYSVSREKKERFSLILESASTNQTSMYLCASSSFGGRNTGELFFGEGSRLTVL.

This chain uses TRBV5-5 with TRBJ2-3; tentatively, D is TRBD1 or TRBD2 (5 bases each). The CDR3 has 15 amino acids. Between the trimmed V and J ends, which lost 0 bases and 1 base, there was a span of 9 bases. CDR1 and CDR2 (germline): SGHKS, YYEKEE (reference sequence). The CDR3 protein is CASSLVQGRTDTQYF. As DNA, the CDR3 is TGTGCCAGCAGCTTGGTGCAGGGACGCACAGATACGCAGTATTTT.

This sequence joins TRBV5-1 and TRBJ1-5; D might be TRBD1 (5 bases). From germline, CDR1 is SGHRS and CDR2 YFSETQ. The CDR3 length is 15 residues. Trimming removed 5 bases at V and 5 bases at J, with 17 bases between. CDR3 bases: TGCGCCAGCAGAGTCTCGGACATTCGTGATCAGCCCCAGCATTTT. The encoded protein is CASRVSDIRDQPQHF.